This TCR beta chain was sequenced in a study of vaccination effects on CD4 cells after COVID-19. Per the germline V gene, CDR1 is SGHTA and CDR2 is FQGNSA. Trimming took off 0 bases at V and 1 base at J, with 9 bases between the two ends. The CDR3 consists of 15 residues. Method: immunoSEQ multiplex PCR; TCRdb's copy keeps in-frame clones and lacks some. The table lists under 50,000 clones, around 67% of them singletons. Subsequent to 10 days of culture, CD4+ T cells were isolated. About this clone itself: Its matching antigen is unknown.

This sequence originates from a human donor who received a COVID-19 vaccine. Specimen: CD4+ T cells from PBMCs cultured without peptide, collected before COVID-19 vaccination. The chain uses TRBV7-2 and TRBJ2-5, with no clear D. In nucleotides, the CDR3 is TGTGCCAGCAGCTTAGCCCTTGGCAGCCAAGAGACCCAGTACTTC. This encodes CASSLALGSQETQYF.